These T cell receptor beta chains were read from a single sample in a study of beta chain features in type 1 diabetes. Sequencing used immunoSEQ multiplex PCR; TCRdb keeps in-frame clones, though not all of them. The data hold over 200,000 clones, with around 9.9% observed a single time. The sample was naive CD4+ T cells from blood. These receptors all stem from a man between 25 and 39 years old with type 1 diabetes. CDR3s include the opening cysteine and the closing phenylalanine or tryptophan. A D gene is named only where the DNA matches it firmly. Clone sizes are given selectively: once, few, many, or a class where the clone is expanded.

j_call clone_size d_call v_call cdr3_nt cdr3_aa
TRBJ2-1 few TRBD2 TRBV5-1 TGCGCCAGCTCTAGCGGGGGGCCCCGCAATGAGCAGTTCTTC CASSSGGPRNEQFF
TRBJ2-3 few . TRBV7-9 TGTGCCAGCTCAAGGGGCTATTTGGTAGATACGCAGTATTTT CASSRGYLVDTQYF
TRBJ2-5 . . TRBV10-3 TGTGCCATCAGTGAGTCTGCAGGGCAAGAGACCCAGTACTTC CAISESAGQETQYF
TRBJ2-4 once . TRBV28 TGTGCCAGCAGTTCTCCGGGACGACAGGTTGGGAACATTCAGTACTTC CASSSPGRQVGNIQYF
TRBJ2-1 few TRBD2 TRBV7-2 TGTGCCAGCAGCTTAAAAGGAAGCCCTAGCGGGGCTATGCGGGAGCAGTTCTTC CASSLKGSPSGAMREQFF
TRBJ1-1 . . TRBV14 TGTGCCAGCAGCTCGAAGGGGGGGAAGAACACTGAAGCTTTCTTT CASSSKGGKNTEAFF
TRBJ2-1 few TRBD2 TRBV27 TGTGCCAGCAGTCTGCAGCGGGGGGGCCTTGGTGAGCAGTTCTTC CASSLQRGGLGEQFF
TRBJ2-3 . . TRBV6-6 TGTGCCAGCAGTTGGGTCCCAGGCAGCACAGATACGCAGTATTTT CASSWVPGSTDTQYF
TRBJ2-3 few TRBD2 TRBV4-3 TGCGCCAGCAGCCAAGCCGCCGCTAGCGGGGGAACAGATACGCAGTATTTT CASSQAAASGGTDTQYF
TRBJ2-2 few TRBD2 TRBV7-3 TGTGCCAGCAGCCGACTAGCGGGGTACGACGGGGAGCTGTTTTTT CASSRLAGYDGELFF
TRBJ2-7 . TRBD1 TRBV28 TGTGCCAGCAGTTCAGGGGGAACCTACGAGCAGTACTTC CASSSGGTYEQYF
TRBJ2-5 . . TRBV6-5 TGTGCCAGCAGCCACTATGGAACCGAGCAGGAGACCCAGTACTTC CASSHYGTEQETQYF
TRBJ1-6 . TRBD1 TRBV23-1 TGCGCCAGCAGTCGGGTAGACAGGGCAAAAACTACTTATAATTCACCCCTCCACTTT CASSRVDRAKTTYNSPLHF
TRBJ2-3 few . TRBV4-3 TGCGCCAGCAGCCAAGAAGGGAAACTAGCTACAGATACGCAGTATTTT CASSQEGKLATDTQYF
TRBJ2-5 . TRBD2 TRBV10-3 TGTGCCATCAGTGAGCTGACTAGCGGGGGTGAGGGGACCCAGTACTTC CAISELTSGGEGTQYF
TRBJ1-5 few TRBD1 TRBV27 TGTGCCAGCAGCCTTACGGTCACACCAGGGGGCAGCAATCAGCCCCAGCATTTT CASSLTVTPGGSNQPQHF
TRBJ2-6 few . TRBV5-4 TGTGCCAGCAGCACGGGTTGGAGCGGGGCCAACGTCCTGACTTTC CASSTGWSGANVLTF
TRBJ1-2 few . TRBV29-1 TGCAGCGCGGACAGCTCCTATGGCTACACCTTC CSADSSYGYTF
TRBJ2-1 few TRBD1 TRBV27 TGTGCCAGCAGTTCCGGGACAGGGAACCCCTACAATGAGCAGTTCTTC CASSSGTGNPYNEQFF
TRBJ2-7 few . TRBV19 TGTGCCAGTAGTATAGGACCGGGGAGCTACGAGCAGTACTTC CASSIGPGSYEQYF
TRBJ1-2 few TRBD1 TRBV2 TGTGCCAGCAGTGAGGGACAGAACTATGGCTACACCTTC CASSEGQNYGYTF
TRBJ1-2 . TRBD1 TRBV6-5 TGTGCCAGCAGTTTTGGACAGGGGGCAGGCTACACCTTC CASSFGQGAGYTF
TRBJ2-2 . . TRBV7-3 TGTGCCAGCAGCCCTGCGGGGTGGGGCGGGGAGCTGTTTTTT CASSPAGWGGELFF
TRBJ1-3 . . TRBV2 TGTGCCAGCGGTCCGACGTTGGGGCGAGGAAACACCATATATTTT CASGPTLGRGNTIYF
TRBJ2-7 . TRBD1 TRBV5-4 TGTGCCAGCACGAACCGGGACAGGGACTTGGAGCAGTACTTC CASTNRDRDLEQYF
TRBJ1-4 few . TRBV9 TGTGCCAGCAGCACATGGGGAGCTGAAAAACTGTTTTTT CASSTWGAEKLFF
TRBJ1-2 . . TRBV5-1 TGCGCCAGCAGCTTGTCGGAGGGCCTTCTCTATGGCTACACCTTC CASSLSEGLLYGYTF
TRBJ2-5 few . TRBV19 TGTGCCAGTAGTATAGATAGGAGTAGCGGAGAGACCCAGTACTTC CASSIDRSSGETQYF
TRBJ1-2 . TRBD1 TRBV5-4 TGTGCCAGCAGCGGGGGGACAGGGACGTTCTATGGCTACACCTTC CASSGGTGTFYGYTF
TRBJ2-5 . . TRBV30 TGTGCCTGGAGTGTTGGGGGGAACCAAGAGACCCAGTACTTC CAWSVGGNQETQYF
TRBJ1-1 . . TRBV7-6 TGTGCCAGCAGCGGATACTCCAGGGTGAAGGTGACTGAAGCTTTCTTT CASSGYSRVKVTEAFF
TRBJ2-7 . TRBD1 TRBV7-9 TGTGCCAGCAGCCGAGGACAGGGGAATGACGAGCAGTACTTC CASSRGQGNDEQYF
TRBJ1-5 . . TRBV19 TGTGCCAGTAGTACAGACTTAGCACACGGGCGGGGGCCCCAGCATTTT CASSTDLAHGRGPQHF
TRBJ2-5 few . TRBV10-3 TGTGCCATCTCCTCCGGGACTCTCCAAGAGACCCAGTACTTC CAISSGTLQETQYF
TRBJ2-1 few TRBD1 TRBV5-8 TGTGCCAGCAGCCCGGGACAGGGTACCTACAATGAGCAGTTCTTC CASSPGQGTYNEQFF
TRBJ1-6 few TRBD1 TRBV6-6 TGTGCCAGCAGCGGGGACAGGGGGCTTTCACCCCTCCACTTT CASSGDRGLSPLHF
TRBJ2-7 few TRBD1 TRBV6-6 TGTGCCAGCAGTTACCCCTCGGACAGGGGGAGCTACGAGCAGTACTTC CASSYPSDRGSYEQYF
TRBJ2-2 . TRBD2 TRBV11-2 TGTGCCACCGCCTTCCTAGCGGGGGGCTTCGGCGGGGAGCTGTTTTTT CATAFLAGGFGGELFF
TRBJ2-2 . TRBD1 TRBV9 TGTGCCAGCAGCAAAAGGGACAGGGGTGACACCGGGGAGCTGTTTTTT CASSKRDRGDTGELFF
TRBJ2-3 few TRBD2 TRBV14 TGTGCCAGCAGCCTTCGACTAGCGGGGGGGACTAGCACAGATACGCAGTATTTT CASSLRLAGGTSTDTQYF
TRBJ1-1 once TRBD1 TRBV19 TGTGCCAGTAGGGTGGCAGGGGGTTTGAACACTGAAGCTTTCTTT CASRVAGGLNTEAFF
TRBJ2-7 . TRBD1 TRBV9 TGTGCCAGCAGCGCCTCTGGACAGGGTAACAACGAGCAGTACTTC CASSASGQGNNEQYF
TRBJ2-1 few . TRBV10-3 TGTGCCACTACCTCCGGGACTTTATCTGAGCAGTTCTTC CATTSGTLSEQFF
TRBJ2-1 few . TRBV5-1 TGCGCCAGCAGCTTGGCCGTCGGCAATGAGCAGTTCTTC CASSLAVGNEQFF
TRBJ2-6 . . TRBV28 TGTGCCAGCAGTCCCCTGGGGGCGCCTGGGGCCAACGTCCTGACTTTC CASSPLGAPGANVLTF
TRBJ1-2 few . TRBV28 TGTGCCAGCAGTTATCAGGGCTACACCTTC CASSYQGYTF
TRBJ2-7 . TRBD1 TRBV19 TGTGCCAGTAGCCTGGACAGGAGCTCCTACGAGCAGTACTTC CASSLDRSSYEQYF
TRBJ2-7 . TRBD1 TRBV4-2 TGTGCCAGCAGCCGTGGACAGGACTCCCCCTACGAGCAGTACTTC CASSRGQDSPYEQYF